This T cell receptor (beta chain) was recovered during a study of T cell responses to AZD1222 COVID-19 vaccine. This CDR3 is 13 amino acids long. Germline V gives CDR1 MDHEN, CDR2 SYDVKM. Unmatched junction bases numbered 3, after V lost 4 bases and J lost 10 bases. Produced via immunoSEQ multiplex PCR; TCRdb's table is partial and in-frame only. The repertoire holds 100,000 to 150,000 clones, about 89% seen once, with approximately 10% in the top ten. The sample was peripheral blood, taken on day 0 of MenACWY control vaccination. This receptor was taken from an adult in good health. The V call is TRBV28, the J call TRBJ1-4, with 10 nucleotides matching TRBD1. The CDR3 DNA sequence: TGTGCCAGCAGTTCAGGACAGGGGGGAAAACTGTTTTTT. Residues: CASSSGQGGKLFF.